The clone carrying this T cell receptor beta chain was counted many times. Its antigen remains unknown. The data are from a study of breast tumors, draining lymph nodes, adjacent tissues. Samples came from axillary lymph nodes draining the breast cancer. General study findings and limits: That most tumor T cells come from lymph nodes remained unproven. Most tumor T cells seemingly derive from lymph node, then expand in tumor. Tumor repertoires ranked between lymph nodes and nontumor tissue in diversity, with V and J gene preferences.

Per the germline V gene, CDR1 is SGHNT and CDR2 is YENEEA. CDR3 length equals 16 residues. Trimming left V 3 bases short and J 3 bases short, with 18 bases between. TCRdb used MiXCR to reprocess the multiplex PCR reads, holding one entry per CDR3 protein. Of about 180,000 distinct CDR3 sequences listed, 33% are singletons. The sample consisted of axillary lymph node tissue. This chain uses TRBV11-3 with TRBJ2-7; D might be TRBD2 (5 bases). This receptor was identified in a female donor with breast cancer. Some clones in this sample may be carry-over from other donors' samples. The CDR3 sequence is CASSFVDRRGYYEQYF. DNA of the CDR3: TGTGCCAGCAGCTTCGTGGACCGACGGGGATACTACGAGCAGTACTTC.